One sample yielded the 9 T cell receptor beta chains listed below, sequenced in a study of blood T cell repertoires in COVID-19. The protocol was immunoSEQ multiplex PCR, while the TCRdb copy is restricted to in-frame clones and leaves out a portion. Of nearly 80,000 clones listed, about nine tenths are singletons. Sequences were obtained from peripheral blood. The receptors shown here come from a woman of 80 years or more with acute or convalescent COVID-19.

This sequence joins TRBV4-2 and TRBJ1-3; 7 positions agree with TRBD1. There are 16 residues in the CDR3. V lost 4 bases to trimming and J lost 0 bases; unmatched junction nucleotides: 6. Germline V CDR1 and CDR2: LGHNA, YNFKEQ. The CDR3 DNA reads TGTGCCAGCAGCCCTGGACAGGCGCGCTCTGGAAACACCATATATTTT. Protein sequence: CASSPGQARSGNTIYF.

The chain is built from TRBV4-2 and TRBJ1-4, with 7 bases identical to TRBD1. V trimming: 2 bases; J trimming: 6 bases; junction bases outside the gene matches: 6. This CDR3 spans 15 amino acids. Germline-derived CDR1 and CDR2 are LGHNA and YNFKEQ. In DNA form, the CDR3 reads TGTGCCAGCAGCCAAAGACAGGGCCGGGATGAAAAACTGTTTTTT. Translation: CASSQRQGRDEKLFF.

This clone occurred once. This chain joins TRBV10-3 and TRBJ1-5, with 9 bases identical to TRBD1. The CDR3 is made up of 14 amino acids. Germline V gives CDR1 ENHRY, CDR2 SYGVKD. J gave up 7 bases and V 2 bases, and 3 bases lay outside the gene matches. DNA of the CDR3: TGTGCCATCAGTGAGGGGACAGGGAGACAGCCCCAGCATTTT. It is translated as CAISEGTGRQPQHF.

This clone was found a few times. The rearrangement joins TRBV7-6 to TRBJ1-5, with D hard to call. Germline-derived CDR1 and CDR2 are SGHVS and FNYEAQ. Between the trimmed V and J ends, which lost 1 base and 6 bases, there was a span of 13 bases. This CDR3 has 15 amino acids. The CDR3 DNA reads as TGTGCCAGCAGCTTAGGGACCCGGGGTGGTCAGCCCCAGCATTTT. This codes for CASSLGTRGGQPQHF. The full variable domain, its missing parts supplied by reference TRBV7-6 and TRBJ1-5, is GAGVSQSPRYKVTKRGQDVALRCDPISGHVSLYWYRQALGQGPEFLTYFNYEAQQDKSGLPNDRFSAERPEGSISTLTIQRTEQRDSAMYRCASSLGTRGGQPQHFGDGTRLSIL.

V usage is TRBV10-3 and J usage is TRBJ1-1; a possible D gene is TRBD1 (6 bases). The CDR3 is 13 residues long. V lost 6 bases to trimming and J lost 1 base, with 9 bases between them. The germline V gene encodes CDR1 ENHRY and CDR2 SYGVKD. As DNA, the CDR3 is TGTGCCATCAGCCGGACAGAGAACACTGAAGCTTTCTTT. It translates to CAISRTENTEAFF.

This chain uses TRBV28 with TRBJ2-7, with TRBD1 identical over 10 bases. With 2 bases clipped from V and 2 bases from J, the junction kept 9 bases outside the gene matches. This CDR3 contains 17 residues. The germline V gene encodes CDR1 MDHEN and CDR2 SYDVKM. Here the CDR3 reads CASSLVETGGGAYEQYF. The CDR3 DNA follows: TGTGCCAGCAGTTTAGTTGAGACAGGGGGCGGAGCCTACGAGCAGTACTTC.

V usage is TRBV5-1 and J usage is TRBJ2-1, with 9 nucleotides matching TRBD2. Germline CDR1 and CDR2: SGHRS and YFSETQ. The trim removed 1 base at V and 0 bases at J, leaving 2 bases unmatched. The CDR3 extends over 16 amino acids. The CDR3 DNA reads TGCGCCAGCAGCTTGAGCGGGGGGAGCTCCTACAATGAGCAGTTCTTC. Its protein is CASSLSGGSSYNEQFF.

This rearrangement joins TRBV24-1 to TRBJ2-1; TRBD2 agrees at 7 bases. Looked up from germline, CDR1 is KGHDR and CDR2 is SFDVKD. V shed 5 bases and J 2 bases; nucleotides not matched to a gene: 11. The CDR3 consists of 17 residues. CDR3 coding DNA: TGTGCCACCAGTGGTATACGGGAGCGGGAAACCTACAATGAGCAGTTCTTC. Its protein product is CATSGIRERETYNEQFF.

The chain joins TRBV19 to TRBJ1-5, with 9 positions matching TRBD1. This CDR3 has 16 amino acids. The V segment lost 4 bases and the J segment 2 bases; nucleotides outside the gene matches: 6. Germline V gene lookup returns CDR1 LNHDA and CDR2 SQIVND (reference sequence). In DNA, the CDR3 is TGTGCCAGTAGTACTAGACAGGGGGGAGGCAATCAGCCCCAGCATTTT. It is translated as CASSTRQGGGNQPQHF. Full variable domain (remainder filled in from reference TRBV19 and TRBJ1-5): DGGITQSPKYLFRKEGQNVTLSCEQNLNHDAMYWYRQDPGQGLRLIYYSQIVNDFQKGDIAEGYSVSREKKESFPLTVTSAQKNPTAFYLCASSTRQGGGNQPQHFGDGTRLSIL.